Listed below are T cell receptor beta chains from one sample, sequenced in a study of response to subunit inactivated influenza vaccine. TCRdb passed the RT-PCR reads through MiXCR, listing each CDR3 protein once. The sample lists 800,000 to 1,000,000 distinct CDR3 sequences; 21% were seen once. Sequenced here: PBMCs from blood, sampled 5 days after vaccination. These receptors originate from a man in his forties or fifties who received an inactivated influenza vaccine. CDR3s include the opening cysteine and the closing phenylalanine or tryptophan. Fields, in order: clone size, D gene, J gene, V gene, CDR3 DNA, CDR3 protein. D genes are given only for firm matches. Rows may omit the clone size; those that give it use once, few, many or a size class.

clone_size: few
d_call: .
j_call: TRBJ1-2
v_call: TRBV9
cdr3_nt: TGTGCCAGCAGCGCAACGGACGGATTAGGAGGCTACACCTTC
cdr3_aa: CASSATDGLGGYTF

clone_size: many
d_call: .
j_call: TRBJ2-1
v_call: TRBV12-3/TRBV12-4
cdr3_nt: TGTGCCAGCAGTTTTGGGGGCCCCAATGAGCAGTTCTTC
cdr3_aa: CASSFGGPNEQFF

clone_size: few
d_call: TRBD2
j_call: TRBJ2-7
v_call: TRBV20-1
cdr3_nt: TGCAGTGCTAGTCTCCCTAGCGGGACACACGAGCAGTACTTC
cdr3_aa: CSASLPSGTHEQYF

clone_size: once
d_call: .
j_call: TRBJ2-1
v_call: TRBV2
cdr3_nt: TGTGCCAGCAGTGAAGTAGCGTTGAGCTCCTACAATGAGCAGTTCTTC
cdr3_aa: CASSEVALSSYNEQFF

clone_size: many
d_call: .
j_call: TRBJ2-3
v_call: TRBV5-1
cdr3_nt: TGCGCCAGCAGCTTGGAGGGGACTAGCACAGATACGCAGTATTTT
cdr3_aa: CASSLEGTSTDTQYF

clone_size: .
d_call: .
j_call: TRBJ1-5
v_call: TRBV25-1
cdr3_nt: TGTGCCAGCAGTGAAAGGGGGTCGGGCAATCAGCCCCAGCATTTT
cdr3_aa: CASSERGSGNQPQHF

clone_size: few
d_call: TRBD2
j_call: TRBJ2-3
v_call: TRBV6-2/TRBV6-3
cdr3_nt: TGTGCCAGCAGTTACGGGACTAGCAGGTATACGCAGTATTTT
cdr3_aa: CASSYGTSRYTQYF

clone_size: many
d_call: TRBD1
j_call: TRBJ2-7
v_call: TRBV11-2
cdr3_nt: TGTGCCAGCAGCTTAGGACAGGGGTTCCTTTACGAGCAGTACTTC
cdr3_aa: CASSLGQGFLYEQYF

clone_size: .
d_call: .
j_call: TRBJ2-1
v_call: TRBV9
cdr3_nt: TGTGCCAGCAGCGCCCGGGACTTTACCTACAATGAGCAGTTCTTC
cdr3_aa: CASSARDFTYNEQFF

clone_size: .
d_call: .
j_call: TRBJ1-1
v_call: TRBV7-9
cdr3_nt: TGTGCCAGCAGCAAACAAGCTATGAACACTGAAGCTTTCTTT
cdr3_aa: CASSKQAMNTEAFF

clone_size: .
d_call: TRBD2
j_call: TRBJ2-1
v_call: TRBV15
cdr3_nt: TGTGCCACCAGCAGAGAAGCGGGGGGGCTTTATCATGAGCAGTTCTTC
cdr3_aa: CATSREAGGLYHEQFF

clone_size: few
d_call: .
j_call: TRBJ2-7
v_call: TRBV14
cdr3_nt: TGTGCCAGCAGCCAAGCCCCGGGCCACCGGGTGTACTTC
cdr3_aa: CASSQAPGHRVYF

clone_size: .
d_call: .
j_call: TRBJ1-1
v_call: TRBV30
cdr3_nt: TGTGCCTGGCTCGGGACAATGAACACTGAAGCTTTCTTT
cdr3_aa: CAWLGTMNTEAFF

clone_size: .
d_call: TRBD1
j_call: TRBJ1-1
v_call: TRBV6-5
cdr3_nt: TGTGCCAGCAGTTACCTCGGACAGGGGCGCACTGAAGCTTTCTTT
cdr3_aa: CASSYLGQGRTEAFF

clone_size: few
d_call: .
j_call: TRBJ2-1
v_call: TRBV7-9
cdr3_nt: TGTGCCAGCAGCTCCATAAGGGAAAGCAATGAGCAGTTCTTC
cdr3_aa: CASSSIRESNEQFF

clone_size: few
d_call: .
j_call: TRBJ1-5
v_call: TRBV20-1
cdr3_nt: TGCAGTGCCAAACGGGGGGGACATAGCAATCAGCCCCAGCATTTT
cdr3_aa: CSAKRGGHSNQPQHF

clone_size: few
d_call: .
j_call: TRBJ2-7
v_call: TRBV29-1
cdr3_nt: TGCAGCGTTGGGGGGGTCGGGGGTAATTCCTACGAGCAGTACTTC
cdr3_aa: CSVGGVGGNSYEQYF

clone_size: many
d_call: .
j_call: TRBJ2-5
v_call: TRBV12-3/TRBV12-4
cdr3_nt: TGTGCCAGCAGTATGGGGGAGACCCAGTACTTC
cdr3_aa: CASSMGETQYF

clone_size: few
d_call: TRBD2
j_call: TRBJ2-4
v_call: TRBV4-2
cdr3_nt: TGTGCCAGCAGCCAAGATGACGGACTAGCGGGAGTAGGCCTCAGGGACATTCAGTACTTC
cdr3_aa: CASSQDDGLAGVGLRDIQYF

clone_size: .
d_call: TRBD1
j_call: TRBJ2-1
v_call: TRBV20-1
cdr3_nt: TGCAGTGCTAGAGACCCGGGACAGGGGTACAATGAGCAGTTCTTC
cdr3_aa: CSARDPGQGYNEQFF

clone_size: .
d_call: .
j_call: TRBJ1-2
v_call: TRBV4-1
cdr3_nt: TGCGCCAGCAGCCAAGATCAGGGGTCTAACTATGGCTACACCTTC
cdr3_aa: CASSQDQGSNYGYTF

clone_size: .
d_call: .
j_call: TRBJ1-1
v_call: TRBV7-9
cdr3_nt: TGTGCCAGCAGCCTCAACCCGCAGGAGAACACTGAAGCTTTCTTT
cdr3_aa: CASSLNPQENTEAFF

clone_size: .
d_call: .
j_call: TRBJ2-3
v_call: TRBV7-2
cdr3_nt: TGTGCCAGCAGCTACCGACAGGGAGGGGATACGCAGTATTTT
cdr3_aa: CASSYRQGGDTQYF

clone_size: few
d_call: TRBD2
j_call: TRBJ2-7
v_call: TRBV29-1
cdr3_nt: TGCAGCGTTAACCGCCCCGGGACTAGCGCCTACGAGCAGTACTTC
cdr3_aa: CSVNRPGTSAYEQYF

clone_size: .
d_call: .
j_call: TRBJ2-1
v_call: TRBV15
cdr3_nt: TGTGCCACCAGCAGAGATCTACGTGCCTCTGGGCGCGCGGGGAGGAATGAGCAGTTCTTC
cdr3_aa: CATSRDLRASGRAGRNEQFF

clone_size: .
d_call: .
j_call: TRBJ1-1
v_call: TRBV20-1
cdr3_nt: TGCAGTGCCTCGGGACCCACGAACACTGAAGCTTTCTTT
cdr3_aa: CSASGPTNTEAFF

clone_size: .
d_call: .
j_call: TRBJ2-7
v_call: TRBV9
cdr3_nt: TGTGCCAGCAGCGTTCGGGACGGCTACGAGCAGTACTTC
cdr3_aa: CASSVRDGYEQYF